Listed below are T cell receptor beta chains from one sample, sequenced in a study of blood T cell repertoires in COVID-19. Produced via immunoSEQ multiplex PCR; TCRdb's table is partial and in-frame only. This sample has 200,000 to 250,000 clones, with 81% found just once. The sequenced material came from PBMCs or T cells enriched from blood (not recorded which). These receptors were taken from a woman aged 45-60 years with acute COVID-19. Each CDR3 is given with its conserved first and last residue. The order of the fields is V gene, D gene, J gene, CDR3 protein. The D gene is left open where the match is weak.

v_call: TRBV7-2; d_call: TRBD2; j_call: TRBJ2-3; cdr3_aa: CASSTQGGREVLDTQYF
v_call: TRBV10-3; d_call: .; j_call: TRBJ1-1; cdr3_aa: CAISEQLNTEAFF
v_call: TRBV10-3; d_call: TRBD2; j_call: TRBJ2-1; cdr3_aa: CAISNSGSSYNEQFF
v_call: TRBV6-5; d_call: .; j_call: TRBJ1-3; cdr3_aa: CASTVQGIGNTIYF
v_call: TRBV7-9; d_call: TRBD1; j_call: TRBJ2-5; cdr3_aa: CASSSFPGTGVIETQYF
v_call: TRBV6-2/TRBV6-3; d_call: .; j_call: TRBJ2-1; cdr3_aa: CASSYSGNEQFF
v_call: TRBV7-9; d_call: .; j_call: TRBJ1-6; cdr3_aa: CASSQPGVSSPLHF
v_call: TRBV19; d_call: .; j_call: TRBJ1-3; cdr3_aa: CASSNHGLVSGNTIYF
v_call: TRBV2; d_call: TRBD1; j_call: TRBJ1-1; cdr3_aa: CASSEAPQGWSKNTEAFF
v_call: TRBV29-1; d_call: TRBD1; j_call: TRBJ1-5; cdr3_aa: CSARTGDGNQPQHF
v_call: TRBV28; d_call: TRBD2; j_call: TRBJ2-1; cdr3_aa: CASSLAGGLYNEQFF
v_call: TRBV4-3; d_call: TRBD2; j_call: TRBJ2-3; cdr3_aa: CASSQAGAGGTDTQYF
v_call: TRBV4-1; d_call: TRBD1; j_call: TRBJ2-7; cdr3_aa: CASSHPGQGPIPLSYEQYF
v_call: TRBV7-8; d_call: .; j_call: TRBJ1-2; cdr3_aa: CASSFADSNGYTF
v_call: TRBV28; d_call: .; j_call: TRBJ1-1; cdr3_aa: CASSSPSGDTEAFF
v_call: TRBV6-2/TRBV6-3; d_call: .; j_call: TRBJ2-1; cdr3_aa: CASSLGVKGIEQFF
v_call: TRBV21-1; d_call: .; j_call: TRBJ1-2; cdr3_aa: CASFPRQFHYGYTF
v_call: TRBV6-5; d_call: .; j_call: TRBJ2-3; cdr3_aa: CASSYGAGSDTQYF
v_call: TRBV5-3; d_call: TRBD1; j_call: TRBJ1-4; cdr3_aa: CARSGRYRTGGENEKLFF
v_call: TRBV12-5; d_call: .; j_call: TRBJ2-2; cdr3_aa: CASGLPSGQSNTGELFF
v_call: TRBV18; d_call: .; j_call: TRBJ1-6; cdr3_aa: CASSIEPNSPLHF
v_call: TRBV7-2; d_call: TRBD1; j_call: TRBJ1-2; cdr3_aa: CASSNIGGQGANYGYTF
v_call: TRBV27; d_call: .; j_call: TRBJ2-7; cdr3_aa: CASRRGRGAVKQYF
v_call: TRBV28; d_call: .; j_call: TRBJ2-7; cdr3_aa: CASDSRAGGLYEQYF
v_call: TRBV28; d_call: .; j_call: TRBJ1-2; cdr3_aa: CASRLETGKGTYGYTF
v_call: TRBV7-2; d_call: TRBD1; j_call: TRBJ1-5; cdr3_aa: CASSPGTGSQPQHF
v_call: TRBV15; d_call: .; j_call: TRBJ2-1; cdr3_aa: CATSIRGHVSYNEQFF
v_call: TRBV20-1; d_call: .; j_call: TRBJ1-2; cdr3_aa: CSASQGAGYTF
v_call: TRBV29-1; d_call: TRBD2; j_call: TRBJ2-7; cdr3_aa: CSAGTSAVEQYF
v_call: TRBV19; d_call: .; j_call: TRBJ2-6; cdr3_aa: CASSNPTLGRASGANVLTF
v_call: TRBV5-5; d_call: .; j_call: TRBJ1-5; cdr3_aa: CASSLSSTYSNQPQHF
v_call: TRBV6-5; d_call: .; j_call: TRBJ2-3; cdr3_aa: CASSRGVWEDTQYF
v_call: TRBV27; d_call: .; j_call: TRBJ1-2; cdr3_aa: CASRTKPGLNYGYTF
v_call: TRBV24-1; d_call: TRBD1; j_call: TRBJ1-4; cdr3_aa: CATSDPGQGSANEKLFF
v_call: TRBV19; d_call: .; j_call: TRBJ1-1; cdr3_aa: CASSVGGAGNTEAFF
v_call: TRBV25-1; d_call: .; j_call: TRBJ2-5; cdr3_aa: CASGTPQETQYF
v_call: TRBV6-4; d_call: .; j_call: TRBJ1-2; cdr3_aa: CASSGQNYGYTF
v_call: TRBV24-1; d_call: .; j_call: TRBJ2-3; cdr3_aa: CATSQGGDTQYF
v_call: TRBV7-2; d_call: TRBD2; j_call: TRBJ2-3; cdr3_aa: CASSLGSGVTGDTQYF
v_call: TRBV19; d_call: .; j_call: TRBJ1-2; cdr3_aa: CASSIGTNPNYGYTF
v_call: TRBV27; d_call: .; j_call: TRBJ2-3; cdr3_aa: CASSPGDFLTDTQYF
v_call: TRBV4-3; d_call: .; j_call: TRBJ1-1; cdr3_aa: CASSLELNTEAFF
v_call: TRBV7-2; d_call: TRBD1; j_call: TRBJ1-1; cdr3_aa: CASRLTGVNTEAFF
v_call: TRBV7-6; d_call: .; j_call: TRBJ2-1; cdr3_aa: CASSLSPQGSNEQFF
v_call: TRBV30; d_call: .; j_call: TRBJ2-1; cdr3_aa: CASPKRRSSYNEQFF
v_call: TRBV28; d_call: .; j_call: TRBJ1-4; cdr3_aa: CASRGLYEKLFF
v_call: TRBV7-8; d_call: TRBD2; j_call: TRBJ2-7; cdr3_aa: CASSLVSLAGRSRLSVHEQYF
v_call: TRBV27; d_call: TRBD2; j_call: TRBJ2-3; cdr3_aa: CASSTRLAGGADTQYF